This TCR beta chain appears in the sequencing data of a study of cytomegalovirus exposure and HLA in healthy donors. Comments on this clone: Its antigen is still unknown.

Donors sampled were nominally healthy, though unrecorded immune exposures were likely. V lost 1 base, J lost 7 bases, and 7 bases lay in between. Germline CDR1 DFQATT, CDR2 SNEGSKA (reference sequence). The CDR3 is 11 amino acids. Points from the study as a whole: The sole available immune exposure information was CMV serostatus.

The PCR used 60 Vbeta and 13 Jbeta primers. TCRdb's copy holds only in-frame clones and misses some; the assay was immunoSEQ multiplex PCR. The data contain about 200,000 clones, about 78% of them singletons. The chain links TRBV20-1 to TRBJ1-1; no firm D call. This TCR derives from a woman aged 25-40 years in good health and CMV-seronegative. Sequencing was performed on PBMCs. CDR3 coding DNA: TGCAGTGCTAGAGTAGAGGGTGAAGCTTTCTTT. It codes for CSARVEGEAFF.